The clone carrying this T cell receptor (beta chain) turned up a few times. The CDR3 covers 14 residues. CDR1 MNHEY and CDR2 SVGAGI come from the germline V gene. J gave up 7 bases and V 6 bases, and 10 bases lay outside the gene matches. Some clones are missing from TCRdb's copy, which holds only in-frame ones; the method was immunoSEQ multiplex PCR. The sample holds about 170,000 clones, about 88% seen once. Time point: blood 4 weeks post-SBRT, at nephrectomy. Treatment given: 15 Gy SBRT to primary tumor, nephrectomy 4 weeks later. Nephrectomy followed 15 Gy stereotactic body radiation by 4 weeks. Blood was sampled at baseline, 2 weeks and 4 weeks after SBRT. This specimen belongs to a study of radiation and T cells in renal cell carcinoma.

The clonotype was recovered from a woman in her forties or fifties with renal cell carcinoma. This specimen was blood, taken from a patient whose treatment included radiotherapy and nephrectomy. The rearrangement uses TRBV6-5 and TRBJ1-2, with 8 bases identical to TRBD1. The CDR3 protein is CASSPGQGTGGYTF. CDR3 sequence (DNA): TGTGCCAGCAGCCCCGGACAGGGAACGGGTGGCTACACCTTC.